This T cell receptor beta chain was captured by sequencing in a study of cytomegalovirus exposure and HLA in healthy donors (dated by TCRdb to 2016 to 2017). For context, the study as a whole: According to an earlier analysis of 587 of the donors, 150 million to 200 million T cells yielded some 120 million unique TCR beta sequences and about 300 Gb of sequence data. Along with the approximately 670-subject first cohort, a separate validation cohort of over a hundred different subjects was used. Every repertoire in the discovery cohort had been generated on one and the same sequencing platform. About 280 gigabases of sequencing data and approximately 80 million unique TCR sequences were included in an early release covering around 600 HLA-typed donors. The study aimed to test whether signatures of past pathogen exposure could be identified by cataloging public T cell receptors. Among about 360 genotyped donors of the cohort, an average of roughly 240,000 unique TCR beta nucleotide sequences were sequenced per donor, around a sixth of them non-productive. A later analysis re-analyzed previously published TCR beta repertoires from about 730 donors and added high-resolution HLA genotyping to study TCR occurrence patterns. An earlier analysis of 587 of the donors used high-throughput TCR beta sequencing to judge whether each TCR beta V gene segment behaved as functional or pseudogenic. Because of strong linkage in the cohort, roughly five DR-DQ haplotypes were treated as single units for association and clustering. In a later genetic analysis, genome-wide SNP genotypes for about three fifths of the 666 donors were used, and that subset was treated as a discovery cohort. Donor age, sex, ethnicity and CMV serostatus were compiled alongside the repertoire data. Of the approximately 370 genotyped donors, 81% were placed in the genetic ancestry cluster associated with self-reported Caucasian donors. The study combined high-throughput TCR immunosequencing, statistical association of individual TCRs with disease status, and machine learning to predict cytomegalovirus infection status. The number of typed donors differed by locus: roughly 629-640 for A, B, C, DRB1 and DQB1; approximately 520 for DQA1; some 610 for DPA1; and roughly 490 for DPB1. Both class I and class II loci were covered by HLA typing, at four-digit resolution. The T cell repertoires of under 750 subjects were profiled by immunosequencing and related to cytomegalovirus serostatus. The later analysis used no new phenotypic data to find candidate immune exposures, relying instead on TCR beta sequences and their occurrence across donors. The investigation overall reported the following: A total of roughly 160 TCR beta chains were listed by the study as associated with cytomegalovirus. A group of highly shared sequence variants was considered likely to be a technical artifact of the sequencing pipeline. According to a later analysis, TCR association rates differed among HLA loci, with DRB1 alleles showing the most associated TCRs and HLA-C alleles showing the fewest. Several of the top co-occurrence clusters appeared to be linked to parvovirus B19, influenza, CMV and Epstein-Barr virus, according to a later analysis. The cohort was sequenced for TCR beta chains only, and without alpha or paired-chain data the features that could be detected were limited. A further reported finding was that TCR beta sequences accurately predicted the HLA-A and HLA-B alleles for most subjects in the first cohort. Correlated functional status among segregating V segments might reflect linkage disequilibrium, but an unknown experimental factor could not be ruled out. In vitro tests confirmed that a few of the cytomegalovirus-associated TCR beta chains recognize cytomegalovirus antigens. Some IMGT-functional V segments, including TRBV6-2 and TRBV6-3, could not be distinguished by the 87-base-pair reads and were therefore excluded. According to a later genetic analysis, donors in an Asian-associated ancestry cluster had fewer N-insertions in productive TCRs than the approximately 700-donor mean. At a false discovery rate of 0.05, a later analysis linked 16,951 TCR beta sequences to specific HLA alleles. A later analysis found that HLA-associated TCR beta chains were more clonally expanded and had lower generation probabilities than equally common non-associated chains. The classifier was reported to diagnose cytomegalovirus status with high specificity and sensitivity in both the original cohort and the validation cohort. Broadly in line with IMGT annotations, most TCR beta V segments showed up in productive rearrangements about 87% or about 30% of the time in an earlier analysis of under 700 of the donors. When HLA alleles, especially DR and DQ, strongly co-occurred, attributing TCR associations to individual alleles was difficult. An association between a missense DCLRE1C variant and V-gene and J-gene trimming of TCR beta chains was found in a later genetic analysis and replicated in an independent cohort. Because HLA typing was missing for some donors at each locus, association tests included only the typed subset. While some public TCRs were present in many individuals, most TCR sequences turned up only very rarely across donors. A later analysis found that most CMV-associated TCR beta chains appeared HLA-restricted, with HLA associations seemingly driven largely by CMV exposure. Because counts were too low, roughly 18 rarely observed V segments, including chromosome 9 orphons, were left out of the earlier analysis of some 600 of the donors. For the cohort, immune exposure information was limited to CMV serostatus. Roughly uniform sequencing depth across donors was assumed in presence/absence analyses, although this assumption may not hold. The authors suggested that the approach could potentially be generalized to other disease states and immunological phenotypes.

About this clone itself: No cognate antigen has been identified for it. The input lacks base qualities; no much larger clone sits a single base away. The same CDR3 arises from other DNA sequences in this sample as well.

Preparation of the library involved the immunoSEQ multiplex PCR assay. For the multiplex PCR, a mixture combining 60 forward primers for TCR Vbeta segments and 13 reverse primers for TCR Jbeta segments was used. Amplification of the CDR3 region of rearranged TCR beta genes was performed with a multiplex PCR assay on genomic DNA. Amplified TCR beta libraries were sequenced as 87-base-pair reads on the Illumina HiSeq System. In the authors' own workflow: A later analysis tallied 75 million to 95 million unique TCR beta chains across the 666 repertoires, and around 10 million of those chains were shared by two or more donors. Raw reads were error-corrected and collapsed into unique sequences by a nearest-neighbor algorithm in which closely related sequences were merged to remove PCR and sequencing errors. V, D and J gene segments were assigned by aligning CDR3 sequences to IMGT reference sequences. Each retained sequence needed at least a six-nucleotide match to both a V gene segment and a J gene segment. A rearrangement counted as productive if the CDR3 had no stop codons and remained in frame with V and J, and every other rearrangement counted as non-productive. Following IMGT convention, CDR3 was defined as the stretch from the second conserved V-encoded cysteine up to the conserved J-encoded phenylalanine. The earlier analysis of some 550 of the donors excluded any sequence lacking an unambiguous match to a single V gene segment. An earlier analysis of 587 of the donors called V segments functional above 56.7% productive rearrangements and segregating when the between-donor standard deviation exceeded 5%. A statistical classification framework was developed to diagnose cytomegalovirus status using the catalog of TCR beta chain sequences. V and J gene assignment, in a later analysis, came from comparing TCR nucleotide sequences with IMGT/GENE-DB human TR gene sequences. In a later analysis, CDR3 sequences and most-parsimonious VDJ recombination scenarios were assigned using the TCRdist pipeline. In a later analysis, every TCR beta chain was defined by the combination of its CDR3 amino acid sequence and its V-gene family, and reads without a unique V-gene family were dropped. As a way to deal with suspected cross-contamination and a sequencing artifact, a later analysis dropped nearly 600 nucleotide sequences that were highly shared and had low generation probability. In a later analysis, a clonal expansion index was calculated for each public chain from normalized within-repertoire ranks of inferred template counts. Generation probabilities in a later analysis came from a VDJ recombination model fitted to out-of-frame rearrangements, and those results were checked against IGoR. In a later analysis, hypergeometric tests were used to score TCR-TCR, TCR-HLA and TCR-CMV co-occurrence, with a repertoire-size bias correction applied to TCR pairs. In a later analysis, false discovery rates were estimated by permuting HLA or CMV assignments 20 times. In a later analysis, co-occurring TCRs were grouped with DBSCAN, and TCRdist sequence similarity was added when clustering was performed within HLA-allele-positive subsets. For co-occurrence clustering, repertoires with fewer than 30,000 or more than 120,000 public chains were excluded, along with several repertoires with anomalous nucleotide sharing. Imported from immuneACCESS, the table was reduced by TCRdb to in-frame sequences with V and J called. These copies leave out some clones; in studies compared against another copy, an unresolved V gene accounts for under half, and the cause of the remainder is not known. V and J calls and clone size are those listed in that table; D and trimming were worked out from the DNA. Recorded for this sample are around 230,000 clones; roughly 73% of them occurred a single time. In total, the top ten clones hold approximately 0.47% of the sample.

The CDR3, from cysteine to phenylalanine, totals 17 residues. The only DNA kept is the CDR3, 51 bases in frame from the first base. CDR1 and CDR2, per the germline V gene (reference sequence), are MNHEY and SMNVEV. Unmatched junction bases come to 9, with V trimmed by 3 bases and J by 0 bases. The cohort consisted of 666 healthy bone marrow donors. All cohort members were sampled while nominally healthy, although unrecorded immune exposures were likely present. The donor tested CMV seronegative, placing the donor among the 350 or so seronegative members of the cohort. A peripheral blood sample was collected from each donor, and TCR beta sequencing was performed on peripheral blood mononuclear cells. Genomic DNA was extracted from the blood cell samples with the Qiagen DNeasy Blood Extraction Kit.

Recombination joined TRBV27 with TRBJ2-7, and 9 bases in between align with TRBD1. The clonotype was recovered from a boy aged 5-17 years in good health and CMV-seronegative. Sequencing was performed on PBMCs. The DNA sequence is given as TGTGCCAGCAGTTTGGGCCCAGGACAGGGGTACTCCTACGAGCAGTACTTC. It translates as CASSLGPGQGYSYEQYF.